This T cell receptor (beta chain) was recovered during a study of cytomegalovirus exposure and HLA in healthy donors. This clone was seen just once. CDR3 length: 17 residues. Germline CDR1 reads LGHNA; CDR2 reads YSLEER. Trimming cost V 2 bases and J 4 bases; bases outside gene matches: 7. This PCR relied on a set of 60 Vbeta primers and 13 Jbeta primers. Produced via immunoSEQ multiplex PCR; TCRdb's table is partial and in-frame only. Altogether about 170,000 clones are present, roughly 84% being singletons, with the ten largest covering 2% to 2.5%. This TCR was sampled from a man aged 18 to 30 in good health and CMV-seropositive. This chain joins TRBV4-3 and TRBJ2-1; 11 bases align to TRBD2. The sample taken for sequencing was PBMCs. CDR3 protein: CASSQKLTSGEYNEQFF. CDR3 nucleotides: TGCGCCAGCAGCCAAAAATTGACTAGCGGGGAGTACAATGAGCAGTTCTTC.